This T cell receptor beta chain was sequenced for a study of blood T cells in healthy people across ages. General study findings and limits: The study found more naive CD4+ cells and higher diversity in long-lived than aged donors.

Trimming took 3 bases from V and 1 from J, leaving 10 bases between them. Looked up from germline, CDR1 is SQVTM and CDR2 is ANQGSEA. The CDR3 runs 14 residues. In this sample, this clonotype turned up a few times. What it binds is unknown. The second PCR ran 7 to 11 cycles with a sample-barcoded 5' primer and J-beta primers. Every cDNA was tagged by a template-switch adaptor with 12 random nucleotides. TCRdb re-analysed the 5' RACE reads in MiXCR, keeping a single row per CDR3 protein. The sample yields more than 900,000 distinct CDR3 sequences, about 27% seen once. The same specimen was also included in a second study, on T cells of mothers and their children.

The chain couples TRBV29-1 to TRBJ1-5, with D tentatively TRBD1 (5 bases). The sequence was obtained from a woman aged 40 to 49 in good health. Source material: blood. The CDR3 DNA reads TGCAGCGTTGAGAGGGGCCCAAGCAATCAGCCCCAGCATTTT. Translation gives CSVERGPSNQPQHF. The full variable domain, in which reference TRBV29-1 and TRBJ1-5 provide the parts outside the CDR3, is SAVISQKPSRDICQRGTSLTIQCQVDSQVTMMFWYRQQPGQSLTLIATANQGSEATYESGFVIDKFPISRPNLTFSTLTVSNMSPEDSSIYLCSVERGPSNQPQHFGDGTRLSIL.